These 11 T cell receptor beta chains share one sample of origin, sequenced in a study of follicular helper T cells after annual influenza vaccination (dated by TCRdb to about 2017). The sample's time point label, decoded: 2015-2016 season, 7 days after influenza vaccination. The library was produced with the immunoSEQ multiplex PCR assay. In TCRdb, the immuneACCESS table is reduced to in-frame sequences with V and J assigned. These tables do not hold every clone; where another copy was compared, an unresolved V gene accounts for under half, and the others remain unexplained. This sample has 8,500 to 9,000 clones in its table, and more than 75% of those were observed once. The ten largest clones add up to roughly 3.9% of the sample. Sequenced here: CXCR5+ CD38- circulating T follicular helper cells from blood, sampled 7 days after influenza vaccination. The meaning of the sample's cell subset or site label: circulating Tfh, non-naive CD4+CXCR5+PD-1+ (ICOS+CD38+ or ICOS-CD38-). The receptors were sampled from an adult who received the influenza vaccine.

The rearrangement joins TRBV19 to TRBJ1-3; D unresolved. Trimming cost V 5 bases and J 0 bases, with 8 bases left between them. The CDR3 contains 14 residues. Germline V gene data show CDR1 as LNHDA and CDR2 as SQIVND (reference sequence). CDR3: CASSDQHSGNTIYF. The DNA for the CDR3 is TGTGCCAGTAGTGATCAGCACTCTGGAAACACCATATATTTT.

The V call is TRBV19, the J call TRBJ2-2; TRBD1 matches at 10 bases. J lost 6 bases, V lost 4 bases, and 11 bases had no gene match. This CDR3 comprises 17 residues. From germline, CDR1 is LNHDA and CDR2 SQIVND (reference sequence). The CDR3: CASSSTSDRGIPGELFF. CDR3 sequence (DNA): TGTGCCAGTAGTAGTACTTCGGACAGGGGGATTCCCGGGGAGCTGTTTTTT.

The rearrangement links TRBV2 to TRBJ2-5; maybe TRBD2 (6 bases). V was clipped by 3 bases and J by 7 bases, with 18 bases between them. Germline CDR1 and CDR2: SNHLY and FYNNEI. CDR3 size: 15 residues. CDR3 nucleotide sequence: TGTGCCAGCAGTGATGACTTTTATAGGAGGGGGACCCAGTACTTC. Protein: CASSDDFYRRGTQYF. The complete variable domain, with remaining parts taken from reference TRBV2 and TRBJ2-5, reads EPEVTQTPSHQVTQMGQEVILRCVPISNHLYFYWYRQILGQKVEFLVSFYNNEISEKSEIFDDQFSVERPDGSNFTLKIRSTKLEDSAMYFCASSDDFYRRGTQYFGPGTRLLVL.

This clone occurred a few times. This chain links TRBV7-2 with TRBJ2-7, with D tentatively TRBD1 (6 bases). Looked up from germline, CDR1 is SGHTA and CDR2 is FQGNSA. CDR3 length: 13 residues. V was shortened by 2 bases and J by 3 bases, with 8 bases between the two germline ends. CDR3 in amino acids: CASSLLQGYEQYF. The CDR3 DNA is TGTGCCAGCAGCTTACTACAGGGCTACGAGCAGTACTTC.

This clone was seen only a few times. This chain joins TRBV10-1 and TRBJ2-3, with D perhaps TRBD2 (6 bases). This CDR3 has 13 amino acids. Germline-derived CDR1 and CDR2 are WNHNN and SYGVQD (reference sequence). V lost 4 bases and J lost 4, with 9 bases in between. CDR3 nucleotides: TGCGCCAGCAGTGCCCAGCGGGCAGATACGCAGTATTTT. This encodes CASSAQRADTQYF.

This clone was detected only a few times. The chain couples TRBV5-4 to TRBJ1-2; 7 positions agree with TRBD1. Germline assignment: CDR1 SGHNT and CDR2 YYREEE (reference sequence). Unmatched junction bases numbered 3, after V lost 4 bases and J lost 0 bases. This CDR3 region has 14 residues. CDR3 sequence (DNA): TGTGCCAGCAGCACCGGGACAGCTAACTATGGCTACACCTTC. The encoded protein is CASSTGTANYGYTF.

The chain links TRBV5-1 to TRBJ2-3, with D possibly being TRBD1 or TRBD2 (5 bases each). With 0 bases removed from V and 4 bases from J, the gap between germline ends came to 12 bases. The V gene's germline CDR1 is SGHRS and CDR2 YFSETQ. The CDR3 is made up of 15 amino acids. CDR3: CASSLEGPRADTQYF. The CDR3 DNA is TGCGCCAGCAGCTTGGAGGGACCACGAGCAGATACGCAGTATTTT.

CDR3 sequence (DNA): TGTGCCAGCAGTACAACAGGGGGCCAGCAGCCCCAGCATTTT. It translates to CASSTTGGQQPQHF. The rearrangement joins TRBV6-5 to TRBJ1-5; 9 bases line up with TRBD1. With V trimmed by 5 bases and J by 7 bases, 6 bases remained unmatched. Germline loops: CDR1 MNHEY, CDR2 SVGAGI. The CDR3 is made up of 14 amino acids.

The chain has TRBV28 and TRBJ2-1; 11 nucleotides agree with TRBD2. Losses at the gene ends were 5 bases for V and 7 bases for J; bases not matched to a gene: 7. This CDR3 is 15 amino acids long. The germline V gene encodes CDR1 MDHEN and CDR2 SYDVKM. CDR3 DNA sequence: TGTGCCAGCAGTACCCATAGCGGGGGGGTGAATGAGCAGTTCTTC. This gives the protein CASSTHSGGVNEQFF.

The genes are TRBV5-4 and TRBJ1-5; D perhaps matches TRBD1 (6 bases). Germline CDR1 SGHNT, CDR2 YYREEE (reference sequence). CDR3 size: 17 residues. Trimming took 0 bases from V and 2 from J, leaving 15 bases between them. In DNA form, the CDR3 reads TGTGCCAGCAGCTTGGGGGGGCGCGGGGCGGGCAATCAGCCCCAGCATTTT. The encoded protein is CASSLGGRGAGNQPQHF.

This clone has a handful of counts. The gene calls are TRBV18 and TRBJ1-6; perhaps TRBD1 as D (5 bases). Germline CDR1 and CDR2: KGHSH and LQKENI. The CDR3 loop spans 15 amino acids. V shed 4 bases and J shed 3 bases, with 10 bases lying between them. CDR3: CASSQAGNYNSPLHF. CDR3 DNA: TGTGCCAGCTCACAAGCAGGGAACTATAATTCACCCCTCCACTTT.